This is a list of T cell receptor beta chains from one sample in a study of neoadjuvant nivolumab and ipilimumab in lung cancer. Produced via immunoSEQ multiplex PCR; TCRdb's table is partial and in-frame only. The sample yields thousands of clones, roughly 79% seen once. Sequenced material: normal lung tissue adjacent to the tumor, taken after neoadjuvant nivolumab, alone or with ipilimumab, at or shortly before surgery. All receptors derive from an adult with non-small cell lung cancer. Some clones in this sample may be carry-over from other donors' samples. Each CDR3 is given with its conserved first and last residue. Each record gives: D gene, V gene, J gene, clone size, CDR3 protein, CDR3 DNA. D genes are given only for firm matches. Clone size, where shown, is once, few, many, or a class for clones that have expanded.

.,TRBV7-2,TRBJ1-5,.,CASSLVAGQSNQPQHF,TGTGCCAGCAGCTTAGTGGCCGGACAGAGCAATCAGCCCCAGCATTTT
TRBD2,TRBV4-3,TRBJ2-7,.,CASSHFLAGGEQYF,TGCGCCAGCAGCCATTTCCTAGCGGGAGGCGAGCAGTACTTC
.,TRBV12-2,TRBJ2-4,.,CASRSKGLGYAKNIQYF,TGTGCAAGTCGCTCTAAGGGCTTGGGCTACGCCAAAAACATTCAGTACTTC
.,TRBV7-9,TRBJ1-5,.,CASSLEGDQPQHF,TGTGCCAGCAGCTTAGAGGGGGATCAGCCCCAGCATTTT
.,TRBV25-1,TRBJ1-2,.,CASSGQSVNGGYTF,TGTGCCAGCAGTGGACAGTCCGTAAACGGGGGCTACACCTTC
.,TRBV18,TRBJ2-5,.,CASSPPFSGIQETQYF,TGTGCCAGCTCACCACCGTTCTCAGGCATTCAAGAGACCCAGTACTTC
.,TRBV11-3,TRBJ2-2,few,CASSRDGASGLTGELFF,TGTGCCAGCAGCCGCGACGGGGCTAGTGGTCTCACCGGGGAGCTGTTTTTT
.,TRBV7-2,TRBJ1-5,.,CASSPHGGAGQPQHF,TGTGCCAGCAGCCCCCACGGCGGGGCGGGGCAGCCCCAGCATTTT
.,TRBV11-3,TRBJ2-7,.,CASSPSSSSSYEQYF,TGTGCCAGCAGCCCTTCATCTTCTAGCTCCTACGAGCAGTACTTC
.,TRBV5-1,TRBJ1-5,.,CASSLEGAVGSNQPQHF,TGCGCCAGCAGCTTGGAAGGGGCGGTCGGAAGCAATCAGCCCCAGCATTTT
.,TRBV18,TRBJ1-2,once,CASSQLDSNYGYTF,TGTGCCAGCTCACAATTGGACAGTAACTATGGCTACACCTTC
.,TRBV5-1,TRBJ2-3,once,CASNADTDTQYF,TGCGCCAGCAATGCTGATACAGATACGCAGTATTTT
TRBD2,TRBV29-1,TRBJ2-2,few,CSVQEGLSAGELFF,TGCAGCGTTCAGGAGGGACTAAGTGCCGGGGAGCTGTTTTTT
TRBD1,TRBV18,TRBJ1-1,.,CASSYRDRDTEAFF,TGTGCCAGCTCATACCGGGACAGGGACACTGAAGCTTTCTTT
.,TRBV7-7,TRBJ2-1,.,CASSLDETPYNEQFF,TGTGCCAGCAGCTTAGACGAGACTCCTTACAATGAGCAGTTCTTC
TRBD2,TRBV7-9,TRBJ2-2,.,CASSLIAGGGTGELFF,TGTGCCAGCAGCTTAATAGCGGGAGGTGGGACCGGGGAGCTGTTTTTT
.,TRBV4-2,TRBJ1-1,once,CASSQDRKGGGQNTEAFF,TGTGCCAGCAGCCAAGATCGGAAGGGCGGGGGTCAGAACACTGAAGCTTTCTTT
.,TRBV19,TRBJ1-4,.,CASSLRDLNEKLFF,TGTGCCAGTAGTCTCCGGGACCTTAATGAAAAACTGTTTTTT
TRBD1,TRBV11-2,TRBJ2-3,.,CASSFPGGAQYF,TGTGCCAGCAGCTTTCCAGGGGGTGCGCAGTATTTT
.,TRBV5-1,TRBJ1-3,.,CASSLVAGSGNTIYF,TGCGCCAGCAGCTTGGTAGCAGGGTCTGGAAACACCATATATTTT
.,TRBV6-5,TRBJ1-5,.,CASSYSSRKDQPQHF,TGTGCCAGCAGTTACTCCTCCAGGAAGGATCAGCCCCAGCATTTT
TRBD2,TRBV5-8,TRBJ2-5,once,CASSLSGTSGQGQYF,TGTGCCAGCAGCTTATCCGGGACTAGCGGACAGGGCCAGTACTTC
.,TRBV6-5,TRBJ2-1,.,CASSSSLGWNEQFF,TGTGCCAGCAGCTCCTCCCTCGGGTGGAATGAGCAGTTCTTC
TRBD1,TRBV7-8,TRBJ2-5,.,CASSSPGQSWSTQYF,TGTGCCAGCAGCTCTCCGGGACAGTCCTGGTCGACCCAGTACTTC
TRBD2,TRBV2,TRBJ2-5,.,CASRVIGRGAGRETQYF,TGTGCCAGCAGAGTCATCGGGCGAGGAGCGGGACGGGAGACCCAGTACTTC
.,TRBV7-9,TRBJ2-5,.,CASSPRDFPGQETQYF,TGTGCCAGCAGCCCCCGGGACTTTCCAGGCCAAGAGACCCAGTACTTC
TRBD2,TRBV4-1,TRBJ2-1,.,CASSQEGLTYNEQFF,TGCGCCAGCAGCCAAGAGGGACTAACCTACAATGAGCAGTTCTTC
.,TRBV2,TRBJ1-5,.,CASSATGNQPQHF,TGTGCCAGCAGTGCTACAGGGAATCAGCCCCAGCATTTT